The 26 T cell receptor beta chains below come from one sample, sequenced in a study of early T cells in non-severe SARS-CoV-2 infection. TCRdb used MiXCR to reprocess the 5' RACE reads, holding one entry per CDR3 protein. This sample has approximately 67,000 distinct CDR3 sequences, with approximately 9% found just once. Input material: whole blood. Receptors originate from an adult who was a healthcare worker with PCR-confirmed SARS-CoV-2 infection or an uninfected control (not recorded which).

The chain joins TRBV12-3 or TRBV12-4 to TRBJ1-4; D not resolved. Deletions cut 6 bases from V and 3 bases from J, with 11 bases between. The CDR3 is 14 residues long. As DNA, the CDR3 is TGTGCCAGCAGCCTCTTCGCGGCTAATGAAAAACTGTTTTTT. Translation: CASSLFAANEKLFF.

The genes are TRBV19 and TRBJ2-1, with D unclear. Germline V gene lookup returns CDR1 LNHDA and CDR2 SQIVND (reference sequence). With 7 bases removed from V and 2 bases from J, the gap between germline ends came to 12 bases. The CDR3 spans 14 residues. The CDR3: CASKNSFTYNEQFF. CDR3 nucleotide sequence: TGTGCCAGTAAAAATAGCTTTACCTACAATGAGCAGTTCTTC.

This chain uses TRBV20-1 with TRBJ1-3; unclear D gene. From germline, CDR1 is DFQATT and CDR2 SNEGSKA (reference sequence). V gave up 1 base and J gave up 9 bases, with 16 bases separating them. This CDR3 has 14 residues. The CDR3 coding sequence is TGCAGTGCTAGAGCGACATCCTTGTTGGGCACCATATATTTT. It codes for CSARATSLLGTIYF.

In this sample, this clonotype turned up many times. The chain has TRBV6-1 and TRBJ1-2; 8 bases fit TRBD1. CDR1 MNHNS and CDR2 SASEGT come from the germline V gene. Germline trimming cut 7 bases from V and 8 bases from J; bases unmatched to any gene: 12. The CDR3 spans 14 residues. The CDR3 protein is CASIRKGQGGGYTF. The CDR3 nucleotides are TGTGCCAGCATTCGTAAAGGACAGGGTGGCGGCTACACCTTC.

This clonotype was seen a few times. The CDR3 reads CASSQGLAGAISYEQYF. DNA of the CDR3: TGCGCCAGCAGCCAGGGACTAGCGGGAGCCATCTCCTACGAGCAGTACTTC. The V and J genes are TRBV5-1 and TRBJ2-7; the match to TRBD2 covers 14 bases. The V segment lost 4 bases and the J segment 0 bases; nucleotides outside the gene matches: 6. The CDR3 is 17 residues long. Germline V CDR1 and CDR2: SGHRS, YFSETQ.

The CDR3 nucleotides read TGTGCCAGCAGTCAGACTAGCGGGAGAAGCAATGAGCAGTTCTTC. It specifies CASSQTSGRSNEQFF. The chain carries TRBV27 and TRBJ2-1, with TRBD2 matching over 12 bases. Germline CDR1 MNHEY, CDR2 SMNVEV (reference sequence). The CDR3 loop spans 15 amino acids. The V segment lost 5 bases and the J segment 6 bases; nucleotides outside the gene matches: 5.

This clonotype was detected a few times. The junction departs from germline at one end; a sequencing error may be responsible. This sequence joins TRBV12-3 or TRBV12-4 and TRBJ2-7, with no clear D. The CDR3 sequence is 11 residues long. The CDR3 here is CTSSELYEQYF. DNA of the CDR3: TGTACCAGCAGTGAACTTTACGAGCAGTACTTC.

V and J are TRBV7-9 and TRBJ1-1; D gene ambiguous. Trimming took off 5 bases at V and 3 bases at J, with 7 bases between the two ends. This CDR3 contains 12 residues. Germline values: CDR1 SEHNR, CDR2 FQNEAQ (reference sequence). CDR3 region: CASSQDDTEAFF. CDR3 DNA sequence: TGTGCCAGCAGCCAAGACGACACTGAAGCTTTCTTT.

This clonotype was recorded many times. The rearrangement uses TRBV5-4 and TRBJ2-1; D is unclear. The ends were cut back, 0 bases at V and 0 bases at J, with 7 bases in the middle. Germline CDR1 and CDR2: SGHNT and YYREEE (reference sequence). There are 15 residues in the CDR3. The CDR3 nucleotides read TGTGCCAGCAGCTTGGGGTCCAGCTCCTACAATGAGCAGTTCTTC. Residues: CASSLGSSSYNEQFF. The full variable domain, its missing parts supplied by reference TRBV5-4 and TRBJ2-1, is ETGVTQSPTHLIKTRGQQVTLRCSSQSGHNTVSWYQQALGQGPQFIFQYYREEENGRGNFPPRFSGLQFPNYSSELNVNALELDDSALYLCASSLGSSSYNEQFFGPGTRLTVL.

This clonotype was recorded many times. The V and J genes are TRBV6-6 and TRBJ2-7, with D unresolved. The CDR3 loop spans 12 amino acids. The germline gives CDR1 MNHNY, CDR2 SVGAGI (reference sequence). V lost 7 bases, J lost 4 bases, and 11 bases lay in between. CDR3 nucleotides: TGTGCCAGCACCTTGGACGGATACGAGCAGTACTTC. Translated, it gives CASTLDGYEQYF.

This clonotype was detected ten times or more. In DNA form, the CDR3 reads TGTGCCATCAGTGAGTCGACGGGAATTGGCAATCAGCCCCAGCATTTT. The encoded protein is CAISESTGIGNQPQHF. The V call is TRBV10-3, the J call TRBJ1-5; the D is unclear. The CDR3 extends over 16 amino acids. Per germline, CDR1 ENHRY and CDR2 SYGVKD. The V gene lost 0 bases and the J gene lost 2 bases, with 11 bases spanning the gap.

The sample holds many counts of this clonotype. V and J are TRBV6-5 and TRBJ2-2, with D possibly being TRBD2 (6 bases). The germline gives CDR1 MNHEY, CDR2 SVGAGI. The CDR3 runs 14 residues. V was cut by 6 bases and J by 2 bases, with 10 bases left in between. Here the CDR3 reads CASREAGNTGELFF. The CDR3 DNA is TGTGCCAGCAGGGAAGCGGGTAACACCGGGGAGCTGTTTTTT.

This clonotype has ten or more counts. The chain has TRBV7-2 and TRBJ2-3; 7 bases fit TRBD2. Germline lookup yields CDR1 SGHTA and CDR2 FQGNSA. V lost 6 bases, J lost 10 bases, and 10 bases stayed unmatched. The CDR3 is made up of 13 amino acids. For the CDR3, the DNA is TGTGCCAGCAGAAATCGGGGGAGGGCATCGCAGTATTTT. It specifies CASRNRGRASQYF.

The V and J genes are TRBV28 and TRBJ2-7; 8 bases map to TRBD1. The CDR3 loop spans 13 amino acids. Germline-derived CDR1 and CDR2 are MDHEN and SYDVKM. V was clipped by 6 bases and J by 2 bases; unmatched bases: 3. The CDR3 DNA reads TGTGCCAGCAGCAGGGGGCTGACCTACGAGCAGTACTTC. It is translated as CASSRGLTYEQYF.

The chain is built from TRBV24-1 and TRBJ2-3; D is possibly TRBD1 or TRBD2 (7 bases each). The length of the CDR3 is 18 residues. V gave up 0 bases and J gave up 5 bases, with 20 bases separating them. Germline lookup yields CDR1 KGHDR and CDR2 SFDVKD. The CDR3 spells CATSDLQSFGRGGDTQYF. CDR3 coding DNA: TGTGCCACCAGTGATTTGCAAAGCTTCGGCAGGGGGGGAGATACGCAGTATTTT.

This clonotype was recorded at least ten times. The CDR3, as DNA: TGTGCCAGCAGCGCAGGGACTAGCCGTCCTCAAGAGACCCAGTACTTC. Amino acid sequence: CASSAGTSRPQETQYF. V is TRBV7-9 and J is TRBJ2-5, with 9 positions matching TRBD2. Trimming cost V 5 bases and J 2 bases; bases outside gene matches: 9. This CDR3 contains 16 residues. CDR1 SEHNR and CDR2 FQNEAQ come from the germline V gene (reference sequence).

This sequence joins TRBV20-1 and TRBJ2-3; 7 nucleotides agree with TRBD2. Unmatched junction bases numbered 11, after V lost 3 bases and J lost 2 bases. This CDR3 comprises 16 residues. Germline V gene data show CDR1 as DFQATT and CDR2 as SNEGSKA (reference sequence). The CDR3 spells CSASPPPAGITDTQYF. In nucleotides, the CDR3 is TGCAGTGCTAGTCCCCCCCCAGCGGGGATCACAGATACGCAGTATTTT.

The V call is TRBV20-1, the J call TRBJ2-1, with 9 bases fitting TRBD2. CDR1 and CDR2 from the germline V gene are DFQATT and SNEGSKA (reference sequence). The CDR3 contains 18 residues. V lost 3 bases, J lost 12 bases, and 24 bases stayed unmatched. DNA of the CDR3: TGCAGTGCTAGTATACTAGCGGGCTCGCACCCTGATACAATGAGGCAGTTCTTC. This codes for CSASILAGSHPDTMRQFF.

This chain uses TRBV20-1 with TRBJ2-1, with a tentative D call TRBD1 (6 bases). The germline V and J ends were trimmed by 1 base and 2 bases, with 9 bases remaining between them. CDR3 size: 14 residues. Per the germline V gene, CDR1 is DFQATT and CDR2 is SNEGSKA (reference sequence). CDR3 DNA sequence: TGCAGTGCTAGAGGACAGGAGACCTACAATGAGCAGTTCTTC. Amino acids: CSARGQETYNEQFF.

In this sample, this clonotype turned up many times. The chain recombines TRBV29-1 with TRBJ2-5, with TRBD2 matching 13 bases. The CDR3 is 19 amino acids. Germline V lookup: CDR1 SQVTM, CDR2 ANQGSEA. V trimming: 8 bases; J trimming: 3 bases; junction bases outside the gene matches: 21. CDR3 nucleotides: TGCAGCACTTTAAGGACTAGCGGGAGTTTCAGTTCACCCAAAGAGACCCAGTACTTC. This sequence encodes CSTLRTSGSFSSPKETQYF. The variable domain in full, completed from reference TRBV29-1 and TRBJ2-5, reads SAVISQKPSRDICQRGTSLTIQCQVDSQVTMMFWYRQQPGQSLTLIATANQGSEATYESGFVIDKFPISRPNLTFSTLTVSNMSPEDSSIYLCSTLRTSGSFSSPKETQYFGPGTRLLVL.

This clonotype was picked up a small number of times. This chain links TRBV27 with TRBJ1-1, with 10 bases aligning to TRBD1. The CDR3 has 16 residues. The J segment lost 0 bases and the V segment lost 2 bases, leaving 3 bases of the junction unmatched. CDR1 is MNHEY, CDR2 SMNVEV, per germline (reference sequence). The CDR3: CASSLGTGELNTEAFF. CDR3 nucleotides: TGTGCCAGCAGTTTAGGGACAGGGGAGCTGAACACTGAAGCTTTCTTT.

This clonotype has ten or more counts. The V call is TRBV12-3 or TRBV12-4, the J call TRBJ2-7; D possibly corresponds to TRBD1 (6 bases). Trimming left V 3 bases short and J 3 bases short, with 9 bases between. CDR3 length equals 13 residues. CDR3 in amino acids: CASSFDRSYEQYF. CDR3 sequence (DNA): TGTGCCAGCAGTTTCGACAGGAGCTACGAGCAGTACTTC.

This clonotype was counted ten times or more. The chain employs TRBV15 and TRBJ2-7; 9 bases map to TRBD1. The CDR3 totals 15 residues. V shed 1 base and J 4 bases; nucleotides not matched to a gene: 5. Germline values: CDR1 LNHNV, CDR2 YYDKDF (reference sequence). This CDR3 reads CATSRVGTGTYEQYF. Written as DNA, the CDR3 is TGTGCCACCAGCAGAGTTGGGACAGGGACGTACGAGCAGTACTTC.

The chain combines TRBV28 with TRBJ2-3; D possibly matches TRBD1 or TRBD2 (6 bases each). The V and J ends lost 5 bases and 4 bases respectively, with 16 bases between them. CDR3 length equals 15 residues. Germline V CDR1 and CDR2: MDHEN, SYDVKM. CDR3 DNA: TGTGCCAGCAGTCCTCCGGATAGGGGGGCAGATACGCAGTATTTT. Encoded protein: CASSPPDRGADTQYF.

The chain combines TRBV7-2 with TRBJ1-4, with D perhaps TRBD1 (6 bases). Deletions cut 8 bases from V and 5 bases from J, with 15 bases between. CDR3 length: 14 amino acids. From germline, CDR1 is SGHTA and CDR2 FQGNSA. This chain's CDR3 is CASGGAPSNEKLFF. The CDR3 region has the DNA TGTGCCAGCGGGGGGGCCCCGTCAAATGAAAAACTGTTTTTT.

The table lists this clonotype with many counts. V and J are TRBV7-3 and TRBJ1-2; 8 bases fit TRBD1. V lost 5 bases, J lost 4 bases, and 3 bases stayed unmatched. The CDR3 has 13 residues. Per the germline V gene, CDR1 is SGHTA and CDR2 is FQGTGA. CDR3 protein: CASSTGQVYGYTF. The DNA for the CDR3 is TGTGCCAGCAGCACGGGACAGGTCTATGGCTACACCTTC.